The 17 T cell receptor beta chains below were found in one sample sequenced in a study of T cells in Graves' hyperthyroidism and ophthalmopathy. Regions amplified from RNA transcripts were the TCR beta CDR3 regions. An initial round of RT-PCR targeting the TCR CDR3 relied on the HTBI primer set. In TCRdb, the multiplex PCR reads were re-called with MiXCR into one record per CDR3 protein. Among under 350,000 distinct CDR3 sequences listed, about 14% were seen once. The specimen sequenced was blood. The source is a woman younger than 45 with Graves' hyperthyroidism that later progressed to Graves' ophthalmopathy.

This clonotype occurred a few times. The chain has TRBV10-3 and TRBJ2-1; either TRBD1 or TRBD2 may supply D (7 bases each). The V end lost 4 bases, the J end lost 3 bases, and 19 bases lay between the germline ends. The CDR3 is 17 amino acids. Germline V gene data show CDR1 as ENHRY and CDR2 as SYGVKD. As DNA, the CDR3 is TGTGCCATCAGTGTGGGCCGCGGGGGACAGATCTACAATGAGCAGTTCTTC. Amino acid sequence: CAISVGRGGQIYNEQFF.

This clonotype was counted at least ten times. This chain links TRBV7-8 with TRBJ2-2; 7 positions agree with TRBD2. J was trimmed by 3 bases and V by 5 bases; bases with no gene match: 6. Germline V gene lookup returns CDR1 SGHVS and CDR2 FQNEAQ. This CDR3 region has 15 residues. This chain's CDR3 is CASSVKRDYTGELFF. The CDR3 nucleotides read TGTGCCAGCAGCGTAAAGCGGGACTACACCGGGGAGCTGTTTTTT.

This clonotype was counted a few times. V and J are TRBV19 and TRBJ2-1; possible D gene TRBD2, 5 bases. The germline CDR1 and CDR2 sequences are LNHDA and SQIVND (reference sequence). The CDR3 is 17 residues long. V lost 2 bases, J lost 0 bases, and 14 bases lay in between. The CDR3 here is CASSISPTSRSYNEQFF. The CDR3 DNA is TGTGCCAGTAGTATATCTCCCACTAGTCGCTCCTACAATGAGCAGTTCTTC.

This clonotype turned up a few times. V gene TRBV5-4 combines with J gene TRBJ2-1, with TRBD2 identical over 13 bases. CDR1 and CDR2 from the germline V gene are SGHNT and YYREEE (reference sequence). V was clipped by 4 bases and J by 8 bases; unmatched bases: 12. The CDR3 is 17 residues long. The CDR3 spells CASSVGTLAGGGHEQFF. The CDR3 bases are TGTGCCAGCAGCGTGGGAACACTAGCGGGGGGGGGGCATGAGCAGTTCTTC. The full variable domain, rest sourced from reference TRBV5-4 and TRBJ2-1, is ETGVTQSPTHLIKTRGQQVTLRCSSQSGHNTVSWYQQALGQGPQFIFQYYREEENGRGNFPPRFSGLQFPNYSSELNVNALELDDSALYLCASSVGTLAGGGHEQFFGPGTRLTVL.

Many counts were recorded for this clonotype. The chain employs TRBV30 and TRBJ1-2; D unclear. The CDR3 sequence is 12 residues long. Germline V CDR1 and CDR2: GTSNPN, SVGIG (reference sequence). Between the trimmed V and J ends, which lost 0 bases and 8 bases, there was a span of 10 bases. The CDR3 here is CAWSVQVGGYTF. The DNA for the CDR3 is TGTGCCTGGAGTGTACAAGTGGGCGGCTACACCTTC.

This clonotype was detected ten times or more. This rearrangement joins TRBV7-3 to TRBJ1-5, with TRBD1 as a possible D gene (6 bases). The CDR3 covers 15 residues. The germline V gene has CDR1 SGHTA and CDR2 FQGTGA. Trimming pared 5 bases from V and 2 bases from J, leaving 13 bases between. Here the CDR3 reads CASSTRQARNQPQHF. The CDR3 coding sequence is TGTGCCAGCAGCACACGACAGGCTCGCAATCAGCCCCAGCATTTT.

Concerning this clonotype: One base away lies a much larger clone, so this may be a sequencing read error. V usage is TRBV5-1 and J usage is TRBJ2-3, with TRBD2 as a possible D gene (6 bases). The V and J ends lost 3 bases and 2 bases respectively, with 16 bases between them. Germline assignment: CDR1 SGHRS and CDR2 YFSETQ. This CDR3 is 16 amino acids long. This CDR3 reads CASSWDSGDLTDTQYF. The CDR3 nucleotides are TGCGCCAGCAGCTGGGATAGCGGCGACCTCACAGATACGCAGTATTTT.

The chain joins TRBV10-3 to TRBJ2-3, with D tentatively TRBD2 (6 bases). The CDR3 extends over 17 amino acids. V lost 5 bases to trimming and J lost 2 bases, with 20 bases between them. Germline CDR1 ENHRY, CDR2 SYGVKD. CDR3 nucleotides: TGTGCCATCAGTTTCGGGGGTGCGGACAAAGACACAGATACGCAGTATTTT. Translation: CAISFGGADKDTDTQYF.

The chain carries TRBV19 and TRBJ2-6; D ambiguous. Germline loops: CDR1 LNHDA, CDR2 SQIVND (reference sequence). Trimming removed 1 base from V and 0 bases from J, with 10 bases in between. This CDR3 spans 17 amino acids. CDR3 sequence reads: CASSIVFQISGANVLTF. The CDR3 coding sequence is TGTGCCAGTAGTATAGTTTTCCAGATCTCTGGGGCCAACGTCCTGACTTTC.

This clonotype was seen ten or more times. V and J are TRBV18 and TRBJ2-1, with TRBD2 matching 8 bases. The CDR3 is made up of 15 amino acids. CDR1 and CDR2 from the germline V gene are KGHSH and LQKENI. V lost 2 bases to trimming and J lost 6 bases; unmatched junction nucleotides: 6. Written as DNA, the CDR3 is TGTGCCAGCTCACCAGTGGCGGGAGGATCCAATGAGCAGTTCTTC. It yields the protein CASSPVAGGSNEQFF.

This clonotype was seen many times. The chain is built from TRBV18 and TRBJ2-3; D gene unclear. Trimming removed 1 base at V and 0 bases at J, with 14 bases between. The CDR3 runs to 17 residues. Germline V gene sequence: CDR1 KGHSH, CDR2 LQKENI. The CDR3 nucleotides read TGTGCCAGCTCACCACAAGATCGGAGCACTAGCACAGATACGCAGTATTTT. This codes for CASSPQDRSTSTDTQYF. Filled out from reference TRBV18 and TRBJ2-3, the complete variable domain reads NAGVMQNPRHLVRRRGQEARLRCSPMKGHSHVYWYRQLPEEGLKFMVYLQKENIIDESGMPKERFSAEFPKEGPSILRIQQVVRGDSAAYFCASSPQDRSTSTDTQYFGPGTRLTVL.

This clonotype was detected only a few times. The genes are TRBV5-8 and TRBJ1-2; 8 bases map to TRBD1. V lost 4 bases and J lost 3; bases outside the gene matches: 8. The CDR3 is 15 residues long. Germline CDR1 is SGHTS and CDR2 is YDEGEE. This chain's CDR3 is CASSRTGKVDYGYTF. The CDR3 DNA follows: TGTGCCAGCAGCCGGACAGGGAAAGTGGACTATGGCTACACCTTC.

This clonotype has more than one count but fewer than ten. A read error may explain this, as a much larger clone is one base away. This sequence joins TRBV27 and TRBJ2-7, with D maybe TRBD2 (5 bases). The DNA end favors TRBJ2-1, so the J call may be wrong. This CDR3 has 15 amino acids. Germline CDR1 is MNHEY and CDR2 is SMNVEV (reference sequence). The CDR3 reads CASSLSPGNSYEQFF. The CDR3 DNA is TGTGCCAGCAGTTTATCCCCCGGGAACTCCTACGAGCAGTTCTTC.

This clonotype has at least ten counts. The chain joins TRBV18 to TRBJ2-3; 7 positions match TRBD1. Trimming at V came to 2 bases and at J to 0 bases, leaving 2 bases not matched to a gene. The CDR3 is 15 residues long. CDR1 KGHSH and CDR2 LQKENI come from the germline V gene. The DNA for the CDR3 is TGTGCCAGCTCACCAGAGGACAGGAGCACAGATACGCAGTATTTT. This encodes CASSPEDRSTDTQYF.

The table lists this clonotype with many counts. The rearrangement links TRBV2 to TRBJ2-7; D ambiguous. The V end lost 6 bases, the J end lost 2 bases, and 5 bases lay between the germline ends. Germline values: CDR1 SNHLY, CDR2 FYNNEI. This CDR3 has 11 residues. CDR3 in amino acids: CASRGTYEQYF. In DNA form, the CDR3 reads TGTGCCAGCAGAGGGACCTACGAGCAGTACTTC.

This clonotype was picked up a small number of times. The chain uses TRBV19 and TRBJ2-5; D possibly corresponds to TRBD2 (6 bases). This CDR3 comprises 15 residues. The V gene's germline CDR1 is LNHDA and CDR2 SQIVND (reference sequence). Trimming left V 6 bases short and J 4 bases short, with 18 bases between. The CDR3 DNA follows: TGTGCCAGTAGCCTTGGAGGGGCGCTGGGAGAGACCCAGTACTTC. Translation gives CASSLGGALGETQYF. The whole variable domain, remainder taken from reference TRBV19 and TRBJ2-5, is DGGITQSPKYLFRKEGQNVTLSCEQNLNHDAMYWYRQDPGQGLRLIYYSQIVNDFQKGDIAEGYSVSREKKESFPLTVTSAQKNPTAFYLCASSLGGALGETQYFGPGTRLLVL.

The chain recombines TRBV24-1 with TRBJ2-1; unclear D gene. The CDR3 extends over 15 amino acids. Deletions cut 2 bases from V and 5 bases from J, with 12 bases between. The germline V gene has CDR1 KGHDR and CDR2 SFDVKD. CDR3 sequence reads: CATSDYPAIDNEQFF. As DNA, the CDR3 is TGTGCCACCAGTGATTACCCGGCGATCGACAATGAGCAGTTCTTC.